This T cell receptor (beta chain) is from a study of T cells after yellow fever vaccination. In the study overall: SMART-Seq v4 Ultra Low Input handled preparation of low-cell-number fractions.

MiXCR, run by TCRdb on the 5' RACE reads, gives a single entry per CDR3 protein. The table shows fewer than 100,000 distinct CDR3 sequences, with approximately 8.4% occurring only once. Findings and caveats of the study: Weaker, the secondary response peaked sooner, at day 5 versus 15.

With 6 bases clipped from V and 7 bases from J, the junction kept 9 bases outside the gene matches. Germline V gene sequence: CDR1 DFQATT, CDR2 SNEGSKA (reference sequence). CDR3 length: 14 residues. The receptor was isolated from a man aged 18 to 29 who received the YFV17D yellow fever vaccine. The sample was CD8+ T cells not binding an NS4B(214-222) dextramer, sorted from PBMCs, taken less than 18 days after the first yellow fever vaccination. V gene TRBV20-1 combines with J gene TRBJ1-6; TRBD1 agrees at 7 bases. The CDR3 here is CSARNPGQNSPLHF. CDR3 sequence (DNA): TGCAGTGCCAGAAACCCGGGACAGAATTCACCCCTCCACTTT.